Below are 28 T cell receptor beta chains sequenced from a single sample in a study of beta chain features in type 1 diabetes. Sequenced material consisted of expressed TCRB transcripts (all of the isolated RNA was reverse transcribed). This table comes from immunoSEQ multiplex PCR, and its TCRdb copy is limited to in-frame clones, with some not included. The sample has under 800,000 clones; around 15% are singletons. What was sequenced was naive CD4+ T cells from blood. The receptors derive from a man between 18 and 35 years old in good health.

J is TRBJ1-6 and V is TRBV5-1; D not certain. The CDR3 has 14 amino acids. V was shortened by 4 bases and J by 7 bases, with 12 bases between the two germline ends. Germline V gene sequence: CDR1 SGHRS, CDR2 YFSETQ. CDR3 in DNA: TGCGCCAGCAGCCCTGGCAGTCAAAATTCACCCCTCCACTTT. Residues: CASSPGSQNSPLHF. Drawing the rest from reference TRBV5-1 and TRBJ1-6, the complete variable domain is KAGVTQTPRYLIKTRGQQVTLSCSPISGHRSVSWYQQTPGQGLQFLFEYFSETQRNKGNFPGRFSGRQFSNSRSEMNVSTLELGDSALYLCASSPGSQNSPLHFGNGTRLTVT.

CDR3 residues: CAIRGTGANTEAFF. The CDR3 coding sequence is TGTGCCATCAGGGGGACAGGGGCGAACACTGAAGCTTTCTTT. V usage is TRBV10-3 and J usage is TRBJ1-1, with 10 bases aligning to TRBD1. Germline lookup yields CDR1 ENHRY and CDR2 SYGVKD. This CDR3 contains 14 residues. V lost 6 bases to trimming and J lost 1 base; unmatched junction nucleotides: 2.

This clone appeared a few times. In DNA, the CDR3 is TGCAGCGCTCGGACAGGGGGAAGGACTGGGGCCAACGTCCTGACTTTC. Its translation: CSARTGGRTGANVLTF. V gene TRBV29-1 combines with J gene TRBJ2-6; TRBD1 aligns across 10 bases. The CDR3 is 16 residues long. CDR1 and CDR2 from the germline V gene are SQVTM and ANQGSEA. V dropped 7 bases and J dropped 2; count of bases not matched to a gene: 8.

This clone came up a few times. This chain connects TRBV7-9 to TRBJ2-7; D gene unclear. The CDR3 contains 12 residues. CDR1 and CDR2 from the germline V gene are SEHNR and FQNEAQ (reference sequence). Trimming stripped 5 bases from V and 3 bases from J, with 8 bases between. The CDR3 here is CASSRVGYEQYF. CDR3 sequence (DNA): TGTGCCAGCAGCCGCGTGGGCTACGAGCAGTACTTC. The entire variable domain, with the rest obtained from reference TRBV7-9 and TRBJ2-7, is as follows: DTGVSQNPRHKITKRGQNVTFRCDPISEHNRLYWYRQTLGQGPEFLTYFQNEAQLEKSRLLSDRFSAERPKGSFSTLEIQRTEQGDSAMYLCASSRVGYEQYFGPGTRLTVT.

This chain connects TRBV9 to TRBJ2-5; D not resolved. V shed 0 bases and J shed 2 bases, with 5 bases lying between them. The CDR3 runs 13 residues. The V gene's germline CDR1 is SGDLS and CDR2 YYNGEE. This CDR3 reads CASSVDQQETQYF. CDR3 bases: TGTGCCAGCAGCGTAGACCAGCAAGAGACCCAGTACTTC.

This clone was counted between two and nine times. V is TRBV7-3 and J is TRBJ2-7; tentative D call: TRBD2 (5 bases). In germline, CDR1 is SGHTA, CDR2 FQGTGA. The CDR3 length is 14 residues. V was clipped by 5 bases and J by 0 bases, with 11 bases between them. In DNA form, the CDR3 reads TGTGCCAGCAGCCCAACTAGGAGCTCCTACGAGCAGTACTTC. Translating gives CASSPTRSSYEQYF.

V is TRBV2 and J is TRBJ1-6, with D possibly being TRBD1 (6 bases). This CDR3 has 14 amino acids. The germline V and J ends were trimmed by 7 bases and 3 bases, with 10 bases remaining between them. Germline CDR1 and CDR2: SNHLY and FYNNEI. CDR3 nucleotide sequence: TGTGCCAGCAAAGCAGGGGACTATAATTCACCCCTCCACTTT. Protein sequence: CASKAGDYNSPLHF. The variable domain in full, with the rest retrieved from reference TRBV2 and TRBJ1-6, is EPEVTQTPSHQVTQMGQEVILRCVPISNHLYFYWYRQILGQKVEFLVSFYNNEISEKSEIFDDQFSVERPDGSNFTLKIRSTKLEDSAMYFCASKAGDYNSPLHFGNGTRLTVT.

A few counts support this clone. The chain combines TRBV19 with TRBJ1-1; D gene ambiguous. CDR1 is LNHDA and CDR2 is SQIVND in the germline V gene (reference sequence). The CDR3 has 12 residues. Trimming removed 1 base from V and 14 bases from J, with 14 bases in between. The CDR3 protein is CASSIGVRQTFF. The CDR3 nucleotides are TGTGCCAGTAGTATAGGAGTCAGGCAAACCTTCTTT. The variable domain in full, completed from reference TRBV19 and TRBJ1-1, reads DGGITQSPKYLFRKEGQNVTLSCEQNLNHDAMYWYRQDPGQGLRLIYYSQIVNDFQKGDIAEGYSVSREKKESFPLTVTSAQKNPTAFYLCASSIGVRQTFFGQGTRLTVV.

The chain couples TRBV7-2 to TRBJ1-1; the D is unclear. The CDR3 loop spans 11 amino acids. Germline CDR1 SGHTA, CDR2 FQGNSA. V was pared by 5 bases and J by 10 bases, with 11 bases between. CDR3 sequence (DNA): TGTGCCAGCAGCGCGAAACAAGTAGCTTTCTTT. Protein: CASSAKQVAFF.

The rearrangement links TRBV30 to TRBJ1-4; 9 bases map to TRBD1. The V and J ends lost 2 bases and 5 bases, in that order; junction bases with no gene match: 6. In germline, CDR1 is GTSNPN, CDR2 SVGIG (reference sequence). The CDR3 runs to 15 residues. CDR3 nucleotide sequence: TGTGCCTGGAGTCAGACCGGGACAGGGAATGAAAAACTGTTTTTT. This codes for CAWSQTGTGNEKLFF.

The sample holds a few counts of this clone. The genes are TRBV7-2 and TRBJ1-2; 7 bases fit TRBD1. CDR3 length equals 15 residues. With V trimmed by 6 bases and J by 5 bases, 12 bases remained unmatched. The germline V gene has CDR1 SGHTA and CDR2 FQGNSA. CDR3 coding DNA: TGTGCCAGCAGACACACAGGGGACTTAGGGTATGGCTACACCTTC. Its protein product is CASRHTGDLGYGYTF.

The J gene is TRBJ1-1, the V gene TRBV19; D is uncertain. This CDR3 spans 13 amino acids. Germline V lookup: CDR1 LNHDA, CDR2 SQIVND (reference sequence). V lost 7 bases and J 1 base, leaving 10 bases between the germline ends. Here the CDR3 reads CASKGPQNTEAFF. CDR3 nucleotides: TGTGCCAGTAAGGGCCCGCAGAACACTGAAGCTTTCTTT.

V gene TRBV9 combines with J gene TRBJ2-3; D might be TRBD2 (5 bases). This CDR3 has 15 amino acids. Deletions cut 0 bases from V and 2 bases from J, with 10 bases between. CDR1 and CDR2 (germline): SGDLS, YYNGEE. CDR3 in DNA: TGTGCCAGCAGCGTAGCTCCCGGGAACACAGATACGCAGTATTTT. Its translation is CASSVAPGNTDTQYF.

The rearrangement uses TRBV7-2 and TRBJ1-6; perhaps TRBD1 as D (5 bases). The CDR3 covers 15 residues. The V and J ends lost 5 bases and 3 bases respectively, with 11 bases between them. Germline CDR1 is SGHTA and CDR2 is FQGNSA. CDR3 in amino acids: CASSVGTIYNSPLHF. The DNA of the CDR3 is TGTGCCAGCAGCGTAGGGACGATCTATAATTCACCCCTCCACTTT.

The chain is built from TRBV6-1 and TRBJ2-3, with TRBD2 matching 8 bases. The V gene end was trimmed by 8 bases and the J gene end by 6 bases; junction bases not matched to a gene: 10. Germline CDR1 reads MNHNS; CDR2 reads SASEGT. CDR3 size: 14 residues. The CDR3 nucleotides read TGTGCCAGCTGTAAGGTAGCGGGGACGGATACGCAGTATTTT. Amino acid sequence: CASCKVAGTDTQYF.

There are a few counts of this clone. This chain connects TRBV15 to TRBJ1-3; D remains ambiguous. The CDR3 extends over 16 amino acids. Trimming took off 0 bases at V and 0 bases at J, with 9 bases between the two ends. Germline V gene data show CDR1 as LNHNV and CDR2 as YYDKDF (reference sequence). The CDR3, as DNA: TGTGCCACCAGCAGAGAGCAGGCCCTCTCTGGAAACACCATATATTTT. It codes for CATSREQALSGNTIYF.

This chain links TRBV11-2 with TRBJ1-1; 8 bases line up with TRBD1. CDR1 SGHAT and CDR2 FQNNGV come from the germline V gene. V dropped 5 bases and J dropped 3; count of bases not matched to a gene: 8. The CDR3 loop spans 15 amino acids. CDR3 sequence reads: CASSTRTGWDTEAFF. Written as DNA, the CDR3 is TGTGCCAGCAGCACCAGGACAGGGTGGGACACTGAAGCTTTCTTT.

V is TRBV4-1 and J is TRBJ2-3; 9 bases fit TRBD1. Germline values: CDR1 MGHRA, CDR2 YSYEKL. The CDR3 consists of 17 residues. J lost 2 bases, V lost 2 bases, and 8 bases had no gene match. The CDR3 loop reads CASSQNRRDRDTDTQYF. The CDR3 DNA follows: TGCGCCAGCAGCCAAAACCGCCGGGACAGGGACACAGATACGCAGTATTTT.

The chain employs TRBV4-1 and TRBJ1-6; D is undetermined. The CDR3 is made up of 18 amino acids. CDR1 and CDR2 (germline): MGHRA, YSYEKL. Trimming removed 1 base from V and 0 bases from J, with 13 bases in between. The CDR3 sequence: CASSQGNGGSSYNSPLHF. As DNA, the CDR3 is TGCGCCAGCAGCCAAGGTAACGGCGGGAGCTCCTATAATTCACCCCTCCACTTT.

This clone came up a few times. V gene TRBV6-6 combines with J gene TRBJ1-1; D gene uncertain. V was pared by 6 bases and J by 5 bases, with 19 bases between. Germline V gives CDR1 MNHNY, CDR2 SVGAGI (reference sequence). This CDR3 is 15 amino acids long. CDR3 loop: CASRTQRVQGTEAFF. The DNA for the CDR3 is TGTGCCAGCAGAACACAGCGGGTCCAAGGTACTGAAGCTTTCTTT.

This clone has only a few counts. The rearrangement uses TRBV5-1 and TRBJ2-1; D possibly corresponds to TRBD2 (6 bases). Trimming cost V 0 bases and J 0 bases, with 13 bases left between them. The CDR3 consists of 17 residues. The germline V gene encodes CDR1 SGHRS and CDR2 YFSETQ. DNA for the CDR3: TGCGCCAGCAGCTTGGCGGGCGGGGTGAGCTCCTACAATGAGCAGTTCTTC. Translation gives CASSLAGGVSSYNEQFF.

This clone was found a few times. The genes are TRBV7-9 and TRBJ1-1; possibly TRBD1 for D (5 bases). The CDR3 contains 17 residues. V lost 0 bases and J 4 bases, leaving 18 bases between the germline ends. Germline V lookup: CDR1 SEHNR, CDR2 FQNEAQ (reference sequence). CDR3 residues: CASSLALARKRGTEAFF. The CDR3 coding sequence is TGTGCCAGCAGCTTAGCGCTGGCCAGGAAGAGGGGCACTGAAGCTTTCTTT. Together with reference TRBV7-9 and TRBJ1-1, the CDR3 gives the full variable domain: DTGVSQNPRHKITKRGQNVTFRCDPISEHNRLYWYRQTLGQGPEFLTYFQNEAQLEKSRLLSDRFSAERPKGSFSTLEIQRTEQGDSAMYLCASSLALARKRGTEAFFGQGTRLTVV.

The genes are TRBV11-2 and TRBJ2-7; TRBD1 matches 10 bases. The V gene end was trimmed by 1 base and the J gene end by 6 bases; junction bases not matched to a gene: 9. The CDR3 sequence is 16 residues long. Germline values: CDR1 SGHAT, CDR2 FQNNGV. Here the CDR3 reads CASSLGRGDRGSEQYF. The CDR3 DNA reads TGTGCCAGCAGCTTAGGACGGGGGGACAGGGGAAGCGAGCAGTACTTC.

The CDR3 here is CAISSYRTANSPLHF. CDR3 in DNA: TGTGCCATCAGTTCATACCGGACGGCCAATTCACCCCTCCACTTT. The rearrangement joins TRBV10-3 to TRBJ1-6; D not resolved. With 5 bases removed from V and 7 bases from J, the gap between germline ends came to 15 bases. CDR1 is ENHRY, CDR2 SYGVKD, per germline. There are 15 residues in the CDR3.

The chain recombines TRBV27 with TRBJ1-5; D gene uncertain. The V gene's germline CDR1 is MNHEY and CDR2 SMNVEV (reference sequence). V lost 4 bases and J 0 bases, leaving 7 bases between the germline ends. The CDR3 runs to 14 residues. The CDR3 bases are TGTGCCAGCAGTTCCCCGCTTAGCAATCAGCCCCAGCATTTT. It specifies CASSSPLSNQPQHF.

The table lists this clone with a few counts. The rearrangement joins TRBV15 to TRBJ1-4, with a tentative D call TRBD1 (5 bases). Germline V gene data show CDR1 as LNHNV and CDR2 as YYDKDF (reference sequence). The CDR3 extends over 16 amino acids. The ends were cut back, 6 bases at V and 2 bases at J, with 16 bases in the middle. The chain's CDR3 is CATRRGASTTNEKLFF. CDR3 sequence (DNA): TGTGCCACCAGAAGGGGTGCAAGTACGACTAATGAAAAACTGTTTTTT. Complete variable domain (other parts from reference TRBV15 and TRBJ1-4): DAMVIQNPRYQVTQFGKPVTLSCSQTLNHNVMYWYQQKSSQAPKLLFHYYDKDFNNEADTPDNFQSRRPNTSFCFLDIRSPGLGDTAMYLCATRRGASTTNEKLFFGSGTQLSVL.

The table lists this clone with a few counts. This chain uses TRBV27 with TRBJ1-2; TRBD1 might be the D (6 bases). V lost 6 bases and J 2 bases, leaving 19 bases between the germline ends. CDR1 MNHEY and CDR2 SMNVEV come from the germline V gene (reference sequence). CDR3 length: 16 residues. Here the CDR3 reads CASSPYGQGRNYGYTF. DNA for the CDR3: TGTGCCAGCAGCCCTTACGGCCAGGGGAGGAACTATGGCTACACCTTC.

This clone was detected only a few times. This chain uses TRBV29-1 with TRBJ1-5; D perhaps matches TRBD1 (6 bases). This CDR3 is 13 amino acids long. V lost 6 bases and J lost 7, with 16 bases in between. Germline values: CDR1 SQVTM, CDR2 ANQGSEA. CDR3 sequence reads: CSVGGISGQPQHF. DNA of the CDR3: TGCAGCGTCGGGGGCATTTCAGGACAGCCCCAGCATTTT.